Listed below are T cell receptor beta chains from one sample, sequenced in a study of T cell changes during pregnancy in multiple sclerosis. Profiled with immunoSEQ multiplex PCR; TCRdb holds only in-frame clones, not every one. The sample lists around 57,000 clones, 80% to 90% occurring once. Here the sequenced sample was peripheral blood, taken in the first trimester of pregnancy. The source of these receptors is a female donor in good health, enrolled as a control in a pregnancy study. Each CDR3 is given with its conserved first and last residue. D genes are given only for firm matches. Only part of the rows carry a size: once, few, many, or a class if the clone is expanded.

CDR3: CASSSLTGNYGYTF
size: NA
V: TRBV6-5
J: TRBJ1-2
D: TRBD1

CDR3: CASSISPGKYGYTF
size: once
V: TRBV19
J: TRBJ1-2
D: NA

CDR3: CASSLDRTNEKLFF
size: NA
V: TRBV7-6
J: TRBJ1-4
D: NA

CDR3: CASSLRSGGLQETQYF
size: NA
V: TRBV7-2
J: TRBJ2-5
D: TRBD2

CDR3: CASSETGVSNQPQHF
size: NA
V: TRBV6-1
J: TRBJ1-5
D: NA

CDR3: CACQAGGETDTQYF
size: NA
V: TRBV19
J: TRBJ2-3
D: TRBD2

CDR3: CASRRPLLAGVDNEQFF
size: NA
V: TRBV19
J: TRBJ2-1
D: TRBD2

CDR3: CASSFGAYGYTF
size: NA
V: TRBV7-9
J: TRBJ1-2
D: NA

CDR3: CASSLNPQGSTEAFF
size: NA
V: TRBV7-3
J: TRBJ1-1
D: NA

CDR3: CASSFLGDYYGYTF
size: NA
V: TRBV11-2
J: TRBJ1-2
D: NA

CDR3: CSVEDQGNTGELFF
size: once
V: TRBV29-1
J: TRBJ2-2
D: NA

CDR3: CASSSWTGQPNTEAFF
size: once
V: TRBV13
J: TRBJ1-1
D: TRBD1

CDR3: CASSLRGGSYEQYF
size: NA
V: TRBV7-9
J: TRBJ2-7
D: TRBD2

CDR3: CASSLPGTGGEKLFF
size: NA
V: TRBV4-2
J: TRBJ1-4
D: TRBD1

CDR3: CASSLDQGTNTEAFF
size: NA
V: TRBV11-1
J: TRBJ1-1
D: NA

CDR3: CASSLGLWQGTNEKLFF
size: NA
V: TRBV7-2
J: TRBJ1-4
D: NA

CDR3: CASSRGGGEQYF
size: NA
V: TRBV27
J: TRBJ2-7
D: TRBD2

CDR3: CASMAQGEYYGYTF
size: NA
V: TRBV19
J: TRBJ1-2
D: TRBD1

CDR3: CASSQDPGGHQPQHF
size: NA
V: TRBV4-1
J: TRBJ1-5
D: NA

CDR3: CASSAGLATDTQYF
size: once
V: TRBV7-3
J: TRBJ2-3
D: TRBD2

CDR3: CASSINRGGTEAFF
size: NA
V: TRBV9
J: TRBJ1-1
D: TRBD1

CDR3: CASSPRDRGTYEQYF
size: NA
V: TRBV7-2
J: TRBJ2-7
D: TRBD1

CDR3: CASSPTRTQETQYF
size: once
V: TRBV5-6
J: TRBJ2-5
D: NA

CDR3: CASSVEAGNYGYTF
size: few
V: TRBV9
J: TRBJ1-2
D: NA

CDR3: CASSPTTGGPGGYTF
size: NA
V: TRBV2
J: TRBJ1-2
D: TRBD1

CDR3: CASSPGLAGGPGNEQFF
size: NA
V: TRBV5-6
J: TRBJ2-1
D: TRBD2